The rows below give T cell receptor beta chains drawn from one sample of a study of T cell changes during pregnancy in multiple sclerosis. TCRdb's copy holds only in-frame clones and misses some; the assay was immunoSEQ multiplex PCR. In the table there are approximately 36,000 clones, 70% to 90% of which are singletons. This specimen was CD8+ T cells from peripheral blood mononuclear cells, taken in the third trimester of pregnancy. These receptors all come from a female donor with multiple sclerosis, enrolled in a pregnancy study. CDR3s include the opening cysteine and the closing phenylalanine or tryptophan. Each record gives: J gene, D gene, clone size, V gene, CDR3 DNA, CDR3 protein. D genes are given only for firm matches. A clone size is listed for some rows: how often the clone was seen (once, few, many), or a class if it is expanded.

>TRBJ1-1|TRBD1|.|TRBV6-1
TGTGCCAGCAGTGTCGGACAGGGAGGCACTGAAGCTTTCTTT
CASSVGQGGTEAFF
>TRBJ2-5|TRBD2|many|TRBV6-1
TGTGCCAGCAGTGAAATGGCGGGGGGGCTGGAGACCCAGTACTTC
CASSEMAGGLETQYF
>TRBJ1-5|.|.|TRBV7-3
TGTGCCAGCAGCTTAAAGTTGCAGGTCAATCAGCCCCAGCATTTT
CASSLKLQVNQPQHF
>TRBJ2-3|.|.|TRBV13
TGTGCCAGCAGCTTAGGTGTCTCTACGGATACGCAGTATTTT
CASSLGVSTDTQYF
>TRBJ2-7|TRBD2|.|TRBV27
TGTGCCAGCAGTTTCCTAGCGGGGGCCCTAAGCTCCTACGAGCAGTACTTC
CASSFLAGALSSYEQYF
>TRBJ2-3|.|.|TRBV28
TGTGCCAGCAGTTTAGGGCAGGGTGCAGATACGCAGTATTTT
CASSLGQGADTQYF
>TRBJ2-7|.|.|TRBV28
TGTGCCAGCAGTTACGCCACCATAATACAGGGAAACGAGCAGTACTTC
CASSYATIIQGNEQYF
>TRBJ2-1|.|.|TRBV7-9
TGTGCCAGCAGCTTGTCCCGGGGCTCCTACAATGAGCAGTTCTTC
CASSLSRGSYNEQFF
>TRBJ1-2|.|.|TRBV13
TGTGCCAGCAGTTCGTGGGCCGAAGGCTACACCTTC
CASSSWAEGYTF
>TRBJ2-7|.|.|TRBV5-1
TGCGCCAGCAGCTTTGGGTCCGGGAGTCAAAGAGGCCACGAGCAGTACTTC
CASSFGSGSQRGHEQYF
>TRBJ1-1|.|.|TRBV30
TGTGCCTGGATACCCATGGACAGTTGGAACACTGAAGCTTTCTTT
CAWIPMDSWNTEAFF
>TRBJ2-7|TRBD2|.|TRBV6-1
TGTGCCAGCAGTGCAACTAGCGGGGGTCCCTACGAGCAGTACTTC
CASSATSGGPYEQYF
>TRBJ1-3|.|.|TRBV11-2
TGTGCCAGCAGCTTGGGCGGGATATATACCATATATTTT
CASSLGGIYTIYF
>TRBJ1-1|.|.|TRBV15
TGTGCCACCAGCACGGGGGGGAACACTGAAGCTTTCTTT
CATSTGGNTEAFF
>TRBJ1-2|.|once|TRBV4-3
TGCGCCAGCAGCCAAGTGGACGGGATCTATGGCTACACCTTC
CASSQVDGIYGYTF
>TRBJ1-1|.|.|TRBV5-6
TGTGCCAGCAGCTCGGGGGGCACTGAAGCTTTCTTT
CASSSGGTEAFF
>TRBJ1-2|.|.|TRBV19
TGTGCCAGTAGCGGCGGAACCTATGGCTACACCTTC
CASSGGTYGYTF
>TRBJ1-5|.|.|TRBV9
TGTGCCAGCAGCGTCCCCCCGAGCAGGGCAGGTCAGCCCCAGCATTTT
CASSVPPSRAGQPQHF
>TRBJ2-1|TRBD2|.|TRBV11-2
TGTGCCAGCAACCACGGACTAGCGGGGCACGAGCAGTTCTTC
CASNHGLAGHEQFF
>TRBJ1-1|.|.|TRBV6-6
TGTGCCAGCAGTATAGGGGCGAACACTGAAGCTTTCTTT
CASSIGANTEAFF
>TRBJ1-6|.|.|TRBV19
TGTGCCAGTAGTATAGGGCGGCTGAGCTCCTATAATTCACCCCTCCACTTT
CASSIGRLSSYNSPLHF
>TRBJ2-7|.|.|TRBV2
TGTGCCAGCAGTGATAGGTACAGTCTCGACGAGCAGTACTTC
CASSDRYSLDEQYF
>TRBJ1-6|TRBD1|.|TRBV4-3
TGCGCCAGCAGCCAAGAATGGGGGACAGGGGATTATCCCTATAATTCACCCCTCCACTTT
CASSQEWGTGDYPYNSPLHF
>TRBJ2-7|TRBD1|.|TRBV5-6
TGTGCCAGCAGCTTGTTGGGACAGGGTCTGTACTTC
CASSLLGQGLYF
>TRBJ2-4|.|.|TRBV5-6
TGTGCCAGCTCGGGGGACTTGGAAAACATTCAGTACTTC
CASSGDLENIQYF
>TRBJ2-3|.|.|TRBV29-1
TGCAGCGTTGAAGGGGGCCCACAGGAGACGACAGATACGCAGTATTTT
CSVEGGPQETTDTQYF
>TRBJ2-5|TRBD1|few|TRBV27
TGTGCCAGCAGTTTATCGCCAGGGGGCGTACAAGAGACCCAGTACTTC
CASSLSPGGVQETQYF
>TRBJ1-1|TRBD1|once|TRBV30
TGTGCCTGGAGCCCGGGACAGTTCCCTCGTGGGGAAGCTTTCTTT
CAWSPGQFPRGEAFF
>TRBJ1-5|.|.|TRBV27
TGTGCCAGCAGTGTTATAGGTACAGGTAATCAGCCCCAGCATTTT
CASSVIGTGNQPQHF
>TRBJ1-1|.|.|TRBV28
TGTGCCAGCAGTTTGAATCCCTCCTGGGGGGGGACTGAAGCTTTCTTT
CASSLNPSWGGTEAFF
>TRBJ2-7|.|.|TRBV19
TGTGCCAGTAGTATGGCGGCTTGGCACGAGCAGTACTTC
CASSMAAWHEQYF
>TRBJ2-7|.|once|TRBV5-6
TGTGCCAGCAGCCCGGGGGACTTCGGCTCCTACGAGCAGTACTTC
CASSPGDFGSYEQYF
>TRBJ2-7|.|.|TRBV5-1
TGCGCCAGCAGCTCCCTTCCCCTGTACGAGCAGTACTTC
CASSSLPLYEQYF
>TRBJ2-2|.|.|TRBV7-9
TGTGCCAGCAGCCCCGAGGGTGCCGGGGAGCTGTTTTTT
CASSPEGAGELFF
>TRBJ1-2|.|.|TRBV30
TGTGCCTGGAGCACGTCCAGGGGCTGGTATGGCTACACCTTC
CAWSTSRGWYGYTF
>TRBJ2-1|TRBD2|.|TRBV19
TGTGCCAGTATCAACGTAGCGGGGGGGTTCAATGAGCAGTTCTTC
CASINVAGGFNEQFF
>TRBJ1-2|TRBD1|.|TRBV5-4
TGTGCCAGCAGCTTGACGGGACAGGTTAAACATGGCTACACCTTC
CASSLTGQVKHGYTF
>TRBJ2-2|.|.|TRBV11-2
TGTGCCAGCAGCACCCACAGGGAGAACACCGGGGAGCTGTTTTTT
CASSTHRENTGELFF
>TRBJ1-2|.|.|TRBV30
TGTGCCTGGCGTAACTATGGCTACACCTTC
CAWRNYGYTF
>TRBJ2-6|.|.|TRBV4-2
TGTGCCAGCAGCCAAGATGGAGGGGCTGGGGCCAACGTCCTGACTTTC
CASSQDGGAGANVLTF
>TRBJ1-2|.|once|TRBV9
TGTGCCAGCAGCGTAGTGTCAGGCTATGGCTACACCTTC
CASSVVSGYGYTF
>TRBJ2-5|.|.|TRBV2
TGTGCCAGTAGAATAGACAGCCAAGAGACCCAGTACTTC
CASRIDSQETQYF